This TCR beta chain was sequenced during a study of blood T cell repertoires in COVID-19. As to this clone: Other nucleotide sequences from this sample produce the same CDR3.

Trimming stripped 0 bases from V and 7 bases from J, with 10 bases between. CDR3 size: 14 residues. Germline CDR1 reads SGHRS; CDR2 reads YFSETQ. Measured with immunoSEQ multiplex PCR; TCRdb has only the in-frame clones, and not every one. This table holds roughly 400,000 clones, roughly nine tenths found once. Participant ages covered about 18 to 89 years across some 25 US areas. Sequences were obtained from PBMCs or T cells enriched from blood (not recorded which). This clonotype was obtained from a man younger than 45 who had recovered from COVID-19. The V call is TRBV5-1, the J call TRBJ1-4; tentatively, D is TRBD1 (5 bases). CDR3 amino acids: CASSLGQGVEKLFF. The CDR3, as DNA: TGCGCCAGCAGCTTGGGCCAGGGTGTTGAAAAACTGTTTTTT.